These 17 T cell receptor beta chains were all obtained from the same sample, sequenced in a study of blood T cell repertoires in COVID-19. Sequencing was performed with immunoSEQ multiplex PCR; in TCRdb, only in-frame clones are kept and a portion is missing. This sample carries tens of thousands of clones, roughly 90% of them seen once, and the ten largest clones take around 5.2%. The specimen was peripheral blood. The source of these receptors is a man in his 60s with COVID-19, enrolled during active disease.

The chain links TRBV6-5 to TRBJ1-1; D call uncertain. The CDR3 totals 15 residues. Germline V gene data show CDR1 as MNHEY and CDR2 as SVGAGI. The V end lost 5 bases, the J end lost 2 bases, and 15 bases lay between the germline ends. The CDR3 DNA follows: TGTGCCAGCAGTCTACTCGGGATCCAAAACACTGAAGCTTTCTTT. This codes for CASSLLGIQNTEAFF.

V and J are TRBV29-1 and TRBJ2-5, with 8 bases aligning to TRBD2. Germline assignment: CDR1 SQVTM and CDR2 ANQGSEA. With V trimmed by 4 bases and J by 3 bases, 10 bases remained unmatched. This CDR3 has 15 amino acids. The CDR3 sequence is CSVGLSGSSEETQYF. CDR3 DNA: TGCAGCGTTGGTTTAAGCGGGAGTTCAGAAGAGACCCAGTACTTC.

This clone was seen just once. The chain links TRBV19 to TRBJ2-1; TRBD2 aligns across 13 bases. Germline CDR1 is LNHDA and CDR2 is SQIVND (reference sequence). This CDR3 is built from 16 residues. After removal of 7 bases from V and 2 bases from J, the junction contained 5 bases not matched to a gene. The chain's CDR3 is CASTPGTSGAYNEQFF. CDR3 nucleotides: TGTGCCAGTACTCCAGGGACTAGCGGGGCCTACAATGAGCAGTTCTTC.

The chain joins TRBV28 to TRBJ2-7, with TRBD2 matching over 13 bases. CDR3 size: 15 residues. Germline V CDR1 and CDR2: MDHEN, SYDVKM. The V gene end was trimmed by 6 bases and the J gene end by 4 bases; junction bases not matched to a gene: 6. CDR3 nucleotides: TGTGCCAGCAGGAGGACTAGCGGGAGAATGTACGAGCAGTACTTC. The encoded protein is CASRRTSGRMYEQYF.

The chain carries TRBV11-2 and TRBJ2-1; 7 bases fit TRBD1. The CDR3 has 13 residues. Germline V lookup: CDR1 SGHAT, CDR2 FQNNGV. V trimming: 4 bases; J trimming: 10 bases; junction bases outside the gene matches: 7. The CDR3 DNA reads TGTGCCAGCAGCTACGACAGGGTGGGAGAGCAGTTCTTC. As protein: CASSYDRVGEQFF.

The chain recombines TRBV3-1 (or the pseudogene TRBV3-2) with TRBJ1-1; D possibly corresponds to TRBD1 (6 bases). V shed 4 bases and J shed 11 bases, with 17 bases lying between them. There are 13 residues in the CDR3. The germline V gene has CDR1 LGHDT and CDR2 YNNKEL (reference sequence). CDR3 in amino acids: CASSPSGRGGAFF. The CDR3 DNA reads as TGTGCCAGCAGCCCTTCCGGGAGGGGGGGTGCTTTCTTT.

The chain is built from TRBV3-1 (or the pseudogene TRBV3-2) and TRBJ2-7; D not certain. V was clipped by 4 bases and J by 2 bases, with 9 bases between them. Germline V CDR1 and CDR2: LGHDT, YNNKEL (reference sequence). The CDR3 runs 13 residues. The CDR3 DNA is TGTGCCAGCAGCCTCGACATTCCCTACGAGCAGTACTTC. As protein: CASSLDIPYEQYF.

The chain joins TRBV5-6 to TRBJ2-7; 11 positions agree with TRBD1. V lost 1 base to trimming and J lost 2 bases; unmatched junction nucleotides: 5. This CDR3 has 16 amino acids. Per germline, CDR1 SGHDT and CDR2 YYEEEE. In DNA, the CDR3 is TGTGCCAGCAGCTTGCCGGGACAGGGGGGGACCTACGAGCAGTACTTC. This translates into CASSLPGQGGTYEQYF.

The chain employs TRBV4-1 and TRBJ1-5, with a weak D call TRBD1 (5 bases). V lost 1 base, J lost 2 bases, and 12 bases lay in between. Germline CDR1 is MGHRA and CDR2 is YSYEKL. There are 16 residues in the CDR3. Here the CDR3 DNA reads TGCGCCAGCAGCCAAGGGTGGGGCCTCGGCAATCAGCCCCAGCATTTT. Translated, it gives CASSQGWGLGNQPQHF.

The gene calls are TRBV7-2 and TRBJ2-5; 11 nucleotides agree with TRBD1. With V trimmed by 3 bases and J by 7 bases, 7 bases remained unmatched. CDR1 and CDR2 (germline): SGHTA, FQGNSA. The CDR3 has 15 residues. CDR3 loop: CASSLGQGGIGTQYF. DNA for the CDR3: TGTGCCAGCAGCTTGGGACAGGGGGGGATAGGGACCCAGTACTTC. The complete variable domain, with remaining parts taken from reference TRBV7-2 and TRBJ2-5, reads GAGVSQSPSNKVTEKGKDVELRCDPISGHTALYWYRQSLGQGLEFLIYFQGNSAPDKSGLPSDRFSAERTGGSVSTLTIQRTQQEDSAVYLCASSLGQGGIGTQYFGPGTRLLVL.

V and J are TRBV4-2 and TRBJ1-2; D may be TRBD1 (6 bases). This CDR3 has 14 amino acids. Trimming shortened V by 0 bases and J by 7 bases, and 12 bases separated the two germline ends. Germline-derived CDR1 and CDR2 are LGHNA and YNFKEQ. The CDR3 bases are TGTGCCAGCAGCCAAGAAGGGGGAAGACCTGGCTACACCTTC. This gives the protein CASSQEGGRPGYTF.

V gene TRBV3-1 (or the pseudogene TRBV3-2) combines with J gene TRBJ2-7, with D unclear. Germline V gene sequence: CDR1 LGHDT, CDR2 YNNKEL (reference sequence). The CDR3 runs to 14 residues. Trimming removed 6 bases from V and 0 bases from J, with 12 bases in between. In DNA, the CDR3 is TGTGCCAGCAGTCCATGGCCCACCTCCTACGAGCAGTACTTC. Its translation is CASSPWPTSYEQYF.

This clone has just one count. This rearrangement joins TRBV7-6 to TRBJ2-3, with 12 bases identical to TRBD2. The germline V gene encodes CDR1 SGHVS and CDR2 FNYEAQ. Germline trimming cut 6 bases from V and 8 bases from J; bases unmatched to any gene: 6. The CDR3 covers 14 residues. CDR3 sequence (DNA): TGTGCCAGCAGTTGGACTAGCGGGACTTCTACGCAGTATTTT. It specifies CASSWTSGTSTQYF.

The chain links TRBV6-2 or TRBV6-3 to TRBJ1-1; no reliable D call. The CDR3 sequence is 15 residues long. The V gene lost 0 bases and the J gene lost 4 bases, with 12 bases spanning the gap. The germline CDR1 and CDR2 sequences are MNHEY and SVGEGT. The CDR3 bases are TGTGCCAGCAGTTACTCGCGGCAGAGGGCCACTGAAGCTTTCTTT. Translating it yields CASSYSRQRATEAFF.

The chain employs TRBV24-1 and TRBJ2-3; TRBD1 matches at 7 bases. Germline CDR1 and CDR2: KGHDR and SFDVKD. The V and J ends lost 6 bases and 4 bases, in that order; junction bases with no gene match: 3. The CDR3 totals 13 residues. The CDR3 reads CATSLTGSDTQYF. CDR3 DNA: TGTGCCACCAGTCTGACAGGGTCAGATACGCAGTATTTT.

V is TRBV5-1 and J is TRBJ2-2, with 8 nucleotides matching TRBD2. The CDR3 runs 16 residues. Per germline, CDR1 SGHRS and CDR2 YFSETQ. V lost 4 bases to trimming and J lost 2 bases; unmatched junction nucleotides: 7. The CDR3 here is CASSPGTSLNTGELFF. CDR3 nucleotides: TGCGCCAGCAGCCCTGGGACTAGTCTAAACACCGGGGAGCTGTTTTTT. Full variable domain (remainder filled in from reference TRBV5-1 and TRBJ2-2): KAGVTQTPRYLIKTRGQQVTLSCSPISGHRSVSWYQQTPGQGLQFLFEYFSETQRNKGNFPGRFSGRQFSNSRSEMNVSTLELGDSALYLCASSPGTSLNTGELFFGEGSRLTVL.

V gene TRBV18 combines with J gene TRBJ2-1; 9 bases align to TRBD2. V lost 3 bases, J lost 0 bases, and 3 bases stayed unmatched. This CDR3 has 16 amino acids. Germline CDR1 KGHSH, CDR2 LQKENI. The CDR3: CASSPTSGSSYNEQFF. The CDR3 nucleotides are TGTGCCAGCTCACCGACTAGCGGCAGCTCCTACAATGAGCAGTTCTTC.